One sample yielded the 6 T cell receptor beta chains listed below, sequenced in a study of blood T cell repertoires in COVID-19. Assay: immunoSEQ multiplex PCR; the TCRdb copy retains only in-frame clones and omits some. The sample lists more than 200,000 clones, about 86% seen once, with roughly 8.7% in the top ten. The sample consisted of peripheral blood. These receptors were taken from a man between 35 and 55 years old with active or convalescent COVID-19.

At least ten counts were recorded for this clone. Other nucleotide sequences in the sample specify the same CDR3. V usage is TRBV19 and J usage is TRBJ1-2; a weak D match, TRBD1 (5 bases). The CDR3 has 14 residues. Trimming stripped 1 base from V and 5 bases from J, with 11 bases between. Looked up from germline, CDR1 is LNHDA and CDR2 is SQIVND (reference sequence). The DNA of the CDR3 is TGTGCCAGTAGTATAGGGCAGGGTGGATATGGCTACACCTTC. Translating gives CASSIGQGGYGYTF.

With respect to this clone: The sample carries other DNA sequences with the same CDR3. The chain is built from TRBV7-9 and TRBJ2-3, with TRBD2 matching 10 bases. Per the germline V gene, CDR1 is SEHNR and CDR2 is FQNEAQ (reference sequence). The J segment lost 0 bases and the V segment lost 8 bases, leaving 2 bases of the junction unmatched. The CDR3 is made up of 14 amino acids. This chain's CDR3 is CASSTSGSTDTQYF. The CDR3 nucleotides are TGTGCCAGCTCGACTAGCGGGAGCACAGATACGCAGTATTTT.

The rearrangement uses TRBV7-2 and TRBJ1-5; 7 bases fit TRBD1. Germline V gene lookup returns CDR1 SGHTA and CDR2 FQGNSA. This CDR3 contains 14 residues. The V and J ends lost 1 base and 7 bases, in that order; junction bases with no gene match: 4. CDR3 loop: CASSLEGAGQPQHF. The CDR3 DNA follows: TGTGCCAGCAGCTTAGAGGGGGCGGGGCAGCCCCAGCATTTT.

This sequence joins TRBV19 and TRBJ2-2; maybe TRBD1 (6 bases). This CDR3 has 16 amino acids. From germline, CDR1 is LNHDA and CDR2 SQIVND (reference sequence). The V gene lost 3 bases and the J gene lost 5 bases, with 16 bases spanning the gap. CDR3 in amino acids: CASSIRDRLFTGELFF. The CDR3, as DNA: TGTGCCAGTAGTATCAGAGACAGGTTATTTACCGGGGAGCTGTTTTTT.

Written as DNA, the CDR3 is TGTGCCAGCAGCTTGGATACAGGGACCCTTAATCAGCCCCAGCATTTT. Translated, it gives CASSLDTGTLNQPQHF. This sequence joins TRBV5-8 and TRBJ1-5; TRBD1 might be the D (6 bases). V lost 0 bases to trimming and J lost 4 bases, with 14 bases between them. CDR1 and CDR2 (germline): SGHTS, YDEGEE. The CDR3 has 16 residues. Drawing the rest from reference TRBV5-8 and TRBJ1-5, the complete variable domain is EAGVTQSPTHLIKTRGQQATLRCSPISGHTSVYWYQQALGLGLQFLLWYDEGEERNRGNFPPRFSGRQFPNYSSELNVNALELEDSALYLCASSLDTGTLNQPQHFGDGTRLSIL.

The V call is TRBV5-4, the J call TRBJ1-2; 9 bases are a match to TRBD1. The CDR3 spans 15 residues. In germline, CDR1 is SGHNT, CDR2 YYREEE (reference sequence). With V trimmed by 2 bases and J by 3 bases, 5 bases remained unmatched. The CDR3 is CASSLNRGRDYGYTF. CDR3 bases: TGTGCCAGCAGCTTAAACAGGGGGCGCGACTATGGCTACACCTTC.